The sequence of this T cell receptor beta chain was determined in a study of blood T cell repertoires in COVID-19. Study at large: The cDNA or gDNA used as material had been derived from T cells, B-cell-depleted T cells, or PBMCs.

The CDR3 sequence is 13 residues long. Trimming stripped 0 bases from V and 0 bases from J, with 4 bases between. Germline CDR1 reads SGDLS; CDR2 reads YYNGEE. Sequencing used immunoSEQ multiplex PCR; TCRdb keeps in-frame clones, though not all of them. The profile shows some 74,000 clones, roughly three quarters of them singletons. The sequence derives from a man between 65 and 79 years old with active or convalescent COVID-19. The rearrangement uses TRBV9 and TRBJ2-7; no clear D gene. The material sequenced was peripheral blood. Here the CDR3 reads CASSVDNSYEQYF. The CDR3 coding sequence is TGTGCCAGCAGCGTAGACAACTCCTACGAGCAGTACTTC. The whole variable domain, remainder taken from reference TRBV9 and TRBJ2-7, is DSGVTQTPKHLITATGQRVTLRCSPRSGDLSVYWYQQSLDQGLQFLIQYYNGEERAKGNILERFSAQQFPDLHSELNLSSLELGDSALYFCASSVDNSYEQYFGPGTRLTVT.